This TCR beta chain was identified during a study of blood T cell repertoires in COVID-19. On the study more broadly: Italy, Spain and the United States were the sources of the convalescent and acute COVID-19 samples. T cells, B-cell-depleted T cells, or PBMCs supplied cDNA or gDNA.

The CDR3 has 18 amino acids. The V end was cut by 6 bases, the J end by 0 bases, with 23 bases between. Germline assignment: CDR1 MNHEY and CDR2 SMNVEV (reference sequence). Clones were read by immunoSEQ multiplex PCR, and TCRdb kept only the in-frame ones, dropping some. There are 350,000 to 500,000 clones in the sample; about 88% occur only once, and approximately 1.5% lies in the top ten. Study members were between roughly 18 and 100 years old and lived in 20 to 25 US regions. Participants were placed into cohorts based on the clinical history they reported. The sample taken for sequencing was PBMCs or T cells enriched from blood (not recorded which). The sequence was collected from a woman aged 18-29 years who had been exposed to COVID-19. V and J are TRBV27 and TRBJ1-2; no definite D call. This CDR3 is CASRVSGLEGRANYGYTF. The CDR3 nucleotides read TGTGCCAGCAGGGTATCCGGGTTGGAGGGAAGGGCTAACTATGGCTACACCTTC.